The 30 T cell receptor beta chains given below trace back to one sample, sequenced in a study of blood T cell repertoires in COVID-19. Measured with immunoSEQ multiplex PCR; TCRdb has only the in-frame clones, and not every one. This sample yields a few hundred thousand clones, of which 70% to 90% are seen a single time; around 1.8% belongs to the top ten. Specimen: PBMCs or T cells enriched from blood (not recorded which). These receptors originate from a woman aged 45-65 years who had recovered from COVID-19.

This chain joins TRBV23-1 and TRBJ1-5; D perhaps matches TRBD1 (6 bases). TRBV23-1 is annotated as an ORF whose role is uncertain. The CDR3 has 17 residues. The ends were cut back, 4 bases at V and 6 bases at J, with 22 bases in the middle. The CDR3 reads CASSPGPHQGSAQPQHF. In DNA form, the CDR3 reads TGCGCCAGCAGTCCCGGCCCCCATCAGGGGTCGGCTCAGCCCCAGCATTTT.

This chain's CDR3 is CASTPTGAGANVLTF. As DNA, the CDR3 is TGTGCCAGCACCCCTACAGGGGCTGGGGCCAACGTCCTGACTTTC. The chain couples TRBV28 to TRBJ2-6; 7 positions agree with TRBD1. J lost 2 bases, V lost 7 bases, and 5 bases had no gene match. Germline loops: CDR1 MDHEN, CDR2 SYDVKM. This CDR3 comprises 15 residues.

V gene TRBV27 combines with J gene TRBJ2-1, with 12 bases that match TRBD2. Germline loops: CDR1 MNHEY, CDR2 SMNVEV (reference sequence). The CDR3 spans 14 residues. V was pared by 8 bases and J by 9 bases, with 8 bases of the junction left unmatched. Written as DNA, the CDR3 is TGTGCCAGCCGACTAGCGGGAGTACAACTTGAGCAGTTCTTC. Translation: CASRLAGVQLEQFF.

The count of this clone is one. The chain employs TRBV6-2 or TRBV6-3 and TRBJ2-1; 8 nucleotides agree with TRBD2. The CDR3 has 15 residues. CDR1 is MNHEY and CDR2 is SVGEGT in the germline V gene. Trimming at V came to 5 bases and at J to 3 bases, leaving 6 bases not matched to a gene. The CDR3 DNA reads TGTGCCAGCAGTGATGGACTAGCTGGCTACAATGAGCAGTTCTTC. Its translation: CASSDGLAGYNEQFF.

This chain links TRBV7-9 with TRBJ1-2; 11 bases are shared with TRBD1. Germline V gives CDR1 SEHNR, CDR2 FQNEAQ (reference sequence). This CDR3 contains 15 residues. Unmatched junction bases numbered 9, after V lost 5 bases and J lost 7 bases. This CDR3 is CASSPGQGARGGYTF. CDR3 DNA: TGTGCCAGCAGCCCTGGACAGGGGGCGAGGGGTGGCTACACCTTC.

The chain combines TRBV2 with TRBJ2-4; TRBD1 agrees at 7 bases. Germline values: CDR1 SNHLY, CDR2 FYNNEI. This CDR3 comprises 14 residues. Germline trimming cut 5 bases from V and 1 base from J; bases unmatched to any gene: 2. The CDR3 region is CASSQTGAKNIQYF. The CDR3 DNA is TGTGCCAGCAGTCAGACAGGGGCCAAAAACATTCAGTACTTC.

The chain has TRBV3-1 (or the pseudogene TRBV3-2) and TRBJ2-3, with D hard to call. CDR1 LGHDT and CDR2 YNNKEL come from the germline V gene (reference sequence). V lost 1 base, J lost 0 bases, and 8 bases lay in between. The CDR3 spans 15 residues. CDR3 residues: CASSQGVSSTDTQYF. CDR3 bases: TGTGCCAGCAGCCAAGGAGTCTCTAGCACAGATACGCAGTATTTT.

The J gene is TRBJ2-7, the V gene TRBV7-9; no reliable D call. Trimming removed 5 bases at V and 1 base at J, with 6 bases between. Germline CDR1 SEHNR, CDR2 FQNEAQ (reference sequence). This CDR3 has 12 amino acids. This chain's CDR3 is CASSHGSYEQYF. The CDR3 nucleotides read TGTGCCAGCAGCCACGGGTCCTACGAGCAGTACTTC. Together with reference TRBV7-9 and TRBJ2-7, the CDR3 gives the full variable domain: DTGVSQNPRHKITKRGQNVTFRCDPISEHNRLYWYRQTLGQGPEFLTYFQNEAQLEKSRLLSDRFSAERPKGSFSTLEIQRTEQGDSAMYLCASSHGSYEQYFGPGTRLTVT.

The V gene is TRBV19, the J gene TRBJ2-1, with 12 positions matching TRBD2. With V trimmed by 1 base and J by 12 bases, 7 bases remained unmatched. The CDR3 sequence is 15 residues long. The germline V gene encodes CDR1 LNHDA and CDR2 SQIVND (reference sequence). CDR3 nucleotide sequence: TGTGCCAGTAGTATAGGCCTAGCGGGAGGGCCGGGGCAGTTCTTC. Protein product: CASSIGLAGGPGQFF.

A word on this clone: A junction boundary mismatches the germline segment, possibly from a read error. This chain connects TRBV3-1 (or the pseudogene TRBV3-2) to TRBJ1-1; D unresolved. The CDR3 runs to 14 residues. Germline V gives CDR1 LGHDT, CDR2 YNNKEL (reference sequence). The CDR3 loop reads CASSQTDGNSEAFF. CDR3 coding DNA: TGTGCCAGCAGCCAAACAGACGGGAACTCTGAAGCTTTCTTT.

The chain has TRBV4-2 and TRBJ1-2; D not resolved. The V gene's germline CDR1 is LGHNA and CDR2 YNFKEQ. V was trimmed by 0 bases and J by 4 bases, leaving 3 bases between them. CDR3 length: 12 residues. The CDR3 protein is CASSQDSYGYTF. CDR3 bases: TGTGCCAGCAGCCAAGATAGCTATGGCTACACCTTC.

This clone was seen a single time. The CDR3: CASQKGVATTEAFF. In DNA, the CDR3 is TGTGCCAGCCAGAAGGGGGTAGCCACCACTGAAGCTTTCTTT. The chain employs TRBV28 and TRBJ1-1, with D perhaps matching TRBD1 (6 bases). Germline V lookup: CDR1 MDHEN, CDR2 SYDVKM. CDR3 length: 14 amino acids. V lost 8 bases and J lost 4, with 17 bases in between.

The CDR3 DNA follows: TGTGCCAGCAGTGAGAAACGGGACAGGGATTACGAGCAGTACTTC. Translating it yields CASSEKRDRDYEQYF. This rearrangement joins TRBV6-1 to TRBJ2-7, with TRBD1 matching 9 bases. Germline-derived CDR1 and CDR2 are MNHNS and SASEGT. With V trimmed by 3 bases and J by 4 bases, 7 bases remained unmatched. The CDR3 runs 15 residues.

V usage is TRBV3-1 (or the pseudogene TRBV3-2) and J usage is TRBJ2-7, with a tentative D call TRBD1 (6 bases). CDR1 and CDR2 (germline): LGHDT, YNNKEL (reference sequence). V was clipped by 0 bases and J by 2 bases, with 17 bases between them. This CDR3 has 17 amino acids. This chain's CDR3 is CASSQDLRGRVTYEQYF. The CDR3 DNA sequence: TGTGCCAGCAGCCAAGACCTCAGGGGCAGAGTGACCTACGAGCAGTACTTC.

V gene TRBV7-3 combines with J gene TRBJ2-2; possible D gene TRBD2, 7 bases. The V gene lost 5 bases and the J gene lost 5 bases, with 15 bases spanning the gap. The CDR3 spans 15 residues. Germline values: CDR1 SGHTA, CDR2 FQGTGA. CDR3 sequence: CASSPQGRDTGELFF. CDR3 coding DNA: TGTGCCAGCAGCCCCCAGGGGAGGGATACCGGGGAGCTGTTTTTT. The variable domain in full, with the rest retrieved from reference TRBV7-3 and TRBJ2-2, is GAGVSQTPSNKVTEKGKYVELRCDPISGHTALYWYRQSLGQGPEFLIYFQGTGAADDSGLPNDRFFAVRPEGSVSTLKIQRTERGDSAVYLCASSPQGRDTGELFFGEGSRLTVL.

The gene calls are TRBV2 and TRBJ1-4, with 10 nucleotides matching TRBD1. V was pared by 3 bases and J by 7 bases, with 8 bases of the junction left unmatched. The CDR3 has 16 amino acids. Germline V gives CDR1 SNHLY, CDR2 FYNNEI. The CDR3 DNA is TGTGCCAGCAGTGACCGGACAGGGGGAGGAGGTGAAAAACTGTTTTTT. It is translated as CASSDRTGGGGEKLFF.

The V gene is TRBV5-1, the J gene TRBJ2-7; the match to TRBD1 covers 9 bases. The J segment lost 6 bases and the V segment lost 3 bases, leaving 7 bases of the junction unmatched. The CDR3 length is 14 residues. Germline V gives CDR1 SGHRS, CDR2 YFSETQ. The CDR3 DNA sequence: TGCGCCAGCAGCTCGACCGGGACAGGGAGCGAGCAGTACTTC. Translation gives CASSSTGTGSEQYF.

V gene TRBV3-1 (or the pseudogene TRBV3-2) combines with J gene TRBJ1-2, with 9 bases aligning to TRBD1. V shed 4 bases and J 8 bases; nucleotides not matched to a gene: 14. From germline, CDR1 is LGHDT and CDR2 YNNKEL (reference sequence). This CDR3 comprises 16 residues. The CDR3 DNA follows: TGTGCCAGCAGCCCTCCGGGACAGGGCAAGAAGGGCGGCTACACCTTC. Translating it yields CASSPPGQGKKGGYTF.

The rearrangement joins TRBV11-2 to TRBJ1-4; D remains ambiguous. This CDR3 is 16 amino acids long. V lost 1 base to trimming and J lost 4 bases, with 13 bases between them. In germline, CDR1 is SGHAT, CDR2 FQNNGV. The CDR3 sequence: CASSLAPLTYNEKLFF. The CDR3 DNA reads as TGTGCCAGCAGCTTAGCTCCACTAACTTATAATGAAAAACTGTTTTTT.

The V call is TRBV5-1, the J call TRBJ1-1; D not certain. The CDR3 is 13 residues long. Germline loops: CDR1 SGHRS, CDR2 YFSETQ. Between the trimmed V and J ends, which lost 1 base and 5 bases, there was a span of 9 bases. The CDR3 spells CASSLFGGTEAFF. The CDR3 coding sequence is TGCGCCAGCAGCTTGTTCGGAGGAACTGAAGCTTTCTTT.

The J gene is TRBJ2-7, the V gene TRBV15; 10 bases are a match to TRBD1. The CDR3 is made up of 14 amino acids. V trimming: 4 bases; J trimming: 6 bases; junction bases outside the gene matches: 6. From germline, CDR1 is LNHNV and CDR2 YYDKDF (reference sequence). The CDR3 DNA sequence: TGTGCCACCAGCACCCGACAGGGGGCAAGCGAGCAGTACTTC. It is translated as CATSTRQGASEQYF. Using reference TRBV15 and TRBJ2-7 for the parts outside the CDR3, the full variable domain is DAMVIQNPRYQVTQFGKPVTLSCSQTLNHNVMYWYQQKSSQAPKLLFHYYDKDFNNEADTPDNFQSRRPNTSFCFLDIRSPGLGDTAMYLCATSTRQGASEQYFGPGTRLTVT.

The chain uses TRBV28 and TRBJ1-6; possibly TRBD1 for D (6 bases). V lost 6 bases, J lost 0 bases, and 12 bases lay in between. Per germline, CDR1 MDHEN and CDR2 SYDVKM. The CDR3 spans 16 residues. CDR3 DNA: TGTGCCAGCAGAACACAGGGAAGCTCCTATAATTCACCCCTCCACTTT. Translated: CASRTQGSSYNSPLHF.

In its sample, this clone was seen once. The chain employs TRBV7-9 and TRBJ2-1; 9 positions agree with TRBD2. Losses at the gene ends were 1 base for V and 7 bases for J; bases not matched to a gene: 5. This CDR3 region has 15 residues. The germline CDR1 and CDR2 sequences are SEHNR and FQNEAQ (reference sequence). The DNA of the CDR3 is TGTGCCAGCAGCTTAGGGGGCGGGAGGGAAAATGAGCAGTTCTTC. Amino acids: CASSLGGGRENEQFF.

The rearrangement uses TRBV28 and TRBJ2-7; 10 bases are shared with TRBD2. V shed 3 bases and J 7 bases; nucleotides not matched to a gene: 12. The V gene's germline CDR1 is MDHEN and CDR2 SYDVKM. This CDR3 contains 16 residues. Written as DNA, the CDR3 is TGTGCCAGCAGTTTCGACCCTAGCGGGAGTCCCGATGAGCAGTACTTC. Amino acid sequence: CASSFDPSGSPDEQYF.

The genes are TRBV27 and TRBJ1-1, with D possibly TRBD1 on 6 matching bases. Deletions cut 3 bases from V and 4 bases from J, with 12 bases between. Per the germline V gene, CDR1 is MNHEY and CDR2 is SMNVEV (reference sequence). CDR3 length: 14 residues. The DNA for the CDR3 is TGTGCCAGCAGTTTCCTGGGGGCCAGCACTGAAGCTTTCTTT. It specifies CASSFLGASTEAFF.

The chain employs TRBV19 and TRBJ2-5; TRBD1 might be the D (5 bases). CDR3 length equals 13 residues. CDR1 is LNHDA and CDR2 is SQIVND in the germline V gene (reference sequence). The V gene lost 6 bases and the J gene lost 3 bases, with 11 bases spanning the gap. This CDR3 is CASRDRGKETQYF. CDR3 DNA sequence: TGTGCCAGTAGAGACAGAGGAAAAGAGACCCAGTACTTC.

Written as DNA, the CDR3 is TGTGCCAGCTCACACAACCTACAGGGCTCTGAAGCTTTCTTT. This encodes CASSHNLQGSEAFF. The genes are TRBV18 and TRBJ1-1; D may be TRBD1 (6 bases). The V gene's germline CDR1 is KGHSH and CDR2 LQKENI. Trimming took 4 bases from V and 6 from J, leaving 15 bases between them. The CDR3 is 14 amino acids.

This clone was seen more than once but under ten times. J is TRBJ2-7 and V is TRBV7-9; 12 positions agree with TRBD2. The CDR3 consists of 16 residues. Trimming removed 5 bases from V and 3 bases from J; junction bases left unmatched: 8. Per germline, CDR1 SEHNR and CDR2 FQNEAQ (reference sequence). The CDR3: CASSPLLTSGSYEQYF. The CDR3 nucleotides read TGTGCCAGCAGCCCCTTATTGACTAGCGGGAGCTACGAGCAGTACTTC.

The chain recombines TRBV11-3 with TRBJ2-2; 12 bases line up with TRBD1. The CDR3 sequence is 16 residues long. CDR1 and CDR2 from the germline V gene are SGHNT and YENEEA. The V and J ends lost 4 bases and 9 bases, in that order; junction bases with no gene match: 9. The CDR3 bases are TGTGCCAGCAGCTCCTGCGGGACAGGGGGCTGCCGGGAGCTGTTTTTT. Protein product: CASSSCGTGGCRELFF.

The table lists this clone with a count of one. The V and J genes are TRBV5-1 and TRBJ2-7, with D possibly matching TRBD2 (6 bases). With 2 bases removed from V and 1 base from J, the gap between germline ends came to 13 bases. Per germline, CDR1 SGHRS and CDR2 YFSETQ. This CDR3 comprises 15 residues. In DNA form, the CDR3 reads TGCGCCAGCAGCTTTGAGGGAGGACCGTCCTACGAGCAGTACTTC. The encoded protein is CASSFEGGPSYEQYF.